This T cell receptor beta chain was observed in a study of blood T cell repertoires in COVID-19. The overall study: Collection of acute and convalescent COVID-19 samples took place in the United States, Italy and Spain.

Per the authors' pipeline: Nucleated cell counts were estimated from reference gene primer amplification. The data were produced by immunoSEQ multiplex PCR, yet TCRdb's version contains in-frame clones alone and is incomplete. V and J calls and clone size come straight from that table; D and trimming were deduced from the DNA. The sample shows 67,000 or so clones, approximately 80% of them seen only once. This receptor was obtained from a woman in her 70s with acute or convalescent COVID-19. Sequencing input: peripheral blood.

DNA for the CDR3: TGTGCCAGCAGCTCTACGCCCGGACTAGCGGATGCCTACGAGCAGTACTTC. Amino acids: CASSSTPGLADAYEQYF. The rearrangement uses TRBV27 and TRBJ2-7; 10 nucleotides align to TRBD2. The CDR3 runs 17 residues. V gave up 6 bases and J gave up 2 bases; unmatched junction bases: 13. Looked up from germline, CDR1 is MNHEY and CDR2 is SMNVEV (reference sequence).